The 18 T cell receptor beta chains given below trace back to one sample, sequenced in a study of T cell responses to AZD1222 COVID-19 vaccine. TCRdb's copy holds only in-frame clones and misses some; the assay was immunoSEQ multiplex PCR. The table has 150,000 or so clones, approximately 90% seen once. The specimen comprised peripheral blood, sampled 28 days after the second AZD1222 dose. These receptors were taken from an adult who received the AZD1222 COVID-19 vaccine.

The chain combines TRBV19 with TRBJ1-1, with 8 bases that match TRBD1. V was pared by 3 bases and J by 4 bases, with 4 bases of the junction left unmatched. Germline V gene data show CDR1 as LNHDA and CDR2 as SQIVND (reference sequence). The CDR3 contains 14 residues. The CDR3 DNA is TGTGCCAGTAGTATCCACAGGGGGATCACTGAAGCTTTCTTT. It yields the protein CASSIHRGITEAFF.

The chain recombines TRBV10-3 with TRBJ2-2, with TRBD2 identical over 9 bases. The J segment lost 3 bases and the V segment lost 3 bases, leaving 8 bases of the junction unmatched. The CDR3 is made up of 17 amino acids. The germline gives CDR1 ENHRY, CDR2 SYGVKD. The CDR3 DNA is TGTGCCATCAGTGACCCCTCGGGACTAGCTTACACCGGGGAGCTGTTTTTT. Its protein is CAISDPSGLAYTGELFF.

The V call is TRBV5-1, the J call TRBJ2-1; 8 bases are a match to TRBD2. Per the germline V gene, CDR1 is SGHRS and CDR2 is YFSETQ. Unmatched junction bases numbered 7, after V lost 1 base and J lost 7 bases. This CDR3 is built from 15 residues. The CDR3 loop reads CASSLQPGGANEQFF. Here the CDR3 DNA reads TGCGCCAGCAGCTTGCAGCCGGGGGGGGCGAATGAGCAGTTCTTC.

The chain combines TRBV12-5 with TRBJ1-1; tentative D call: TRBD1 (6 bases). With 3 bases removed from V and 8 bases from J, the gap between germline ends came to 7 bases. This CDR3 is 11 amino acids long. Germline V CDR1 and CDR2: LGHNT, FRNRAP. CDR3 sequence (DNA): TGTGCTAGTGGTTTAGACAGGGAAGCTTTCTTT. As protein: CASGLDREAFF.

The chain carries TRBV7-2 and TRBJ1-5; 7 positions match TRBD1. V lost 2 bases to trimming and J lost 5 bases; unmatched junction nucleotides: 3. The CDR3 extends over 14 amino acids. The germline V gene has CDR1 SGHTA and CDR2 FQGNSA. The CDR3 loop is CASSLYRGDQPQHF. The CDR3 bases are TGTGCCAGCAGCTTATACAGGGGAGATCAGCCCCAGCATTTT.

The chain combines TRBV6-8 with TRBJ1-4, with no clear D. Trimming took off 0 bases at V and 8 bases at J, with 19 bases between the two ends. Germline CDR1 and CDR2: MNHGY and SAAAGT. The CDR3 spans 17 residues. CDR3 in amino acids: CASSYSRRLGSWEKLFF. CDR3 DNA: TGTGCCAGCAGTTACTCGAGAAGGCTCGGGAGTTGGGAAAAACTGTTTTTT.

This clone was seen more than once but under ten times. This chain uses TRBV28 with TRBJ1-6; maybe TRBD1 (6 bases). CDR1 MDHEN and CDR2 SYDVKM come from the germline V gene. This CDR3 has 16 residues. V was shortened by 6 bases and J by 13 bases, with 25 bases between the two germline ends. For the CDR3, the DNA is TGTGCCAGCAGCGCCGAGGGGGGCATAATAATTCACCCCCTCCACTTT. It specifies CASSAEGGIIIHPLHF.

The chain combines TRBV14 with TRBJ1-2; TRBD1 aligns across 9 bases. Per the germline V gene, CDR1 is SGHDN and CDR2 is FVKESK. J was trimmed by 6 bases and V by 4 bases; bases with no gene match: 3. The CDR3 is 13 amino acids. In DNA, the CDR3 is TGTGCCAGCAGCCCCCGACAGGGGGATGGCTACACCTTC. It yields the protein CASSPRQGDGYTF.

This clone came up once. V usage is TRBV6-6 and J usage is TRBJ2-4, with 7 bases fitting TRBD1. Looked up from germline, CDR1 is MNHNY and CDR2 is SVGAGI (reference sequence). V shed 5 bases, J shed 4 bases, and the junction held 5 bases outside the gene matches. This CDR3 spans 14 amino acids. The CDR3 sequence is CASSQTGLKNIQYF. CDR3 coding DNA: TGTGCCAGCAGTCAGACAGGGCTTAAAAACATTCAGTACTTC.

This chain joins TRBV7-2 and TRBJ2-1; unclear D gene. Germline CDR1 is SGHTA and CDR2 is FQGNSA. Trimming left V 5 bases short and J 12 bases short, with 14 bases between. The CDR3 spans 12 residues. The CDR3 protein is CASSDPGRAQFF. In DNA, the CDR3 is TGTGCCAGCAGCGACCCCGGGCGTGCGCAGTTCTTC.

This chain joins TRBV5-4 and TRBJ2-2; D is unresolved. The germline V and J ends were trimmed by 3 bases and 2 bases, with 17 bases remaining between them. Germline loops: CDR1 SGHNT, CDR2 YYREEE (reference sequence). The CDR3 totals 17 residues. Written as DNA, the CDR3 is TGTGCCAGCAGCTCCTGGGAAGCGCGTACTAACACCGGGGAGCTGTTTTTT. It specifies CASSSWEARTNTGELFF.

This clone has only a few counts. The chain joins TRBV9 to TRBJ2-2; D gene unclear. V was trimmed by 6 bases and J by 4 bases, leaving 13 bases between them. From germline, CDR1 is SGDLS and CDR2 YYNGEE. There are 14 residues in the CDR3. DNA of the CDR3: TGTGCCAGCAAGCTAGACCCGCTCACCGGGGAGCTGTTTTTT. Translated: CASKLDPLTGELFF.

The chain recombines TRBV5-1 with TRBJ2-1, with TRBD2 as a possible D gene (5 bases). Germline V gene sequence: CDR1 SGHRS, CDR2 YFSETQ. There are 15 residues in the CDR3. The ends were cut back, 1 base at V and 4 bases at J, with 12 bases in the middle. Here the CDR3 DNA reads TGCGCCAGCAGCTTGACAATCCTAGCTTACAATGAGCAGTTCTTC. The encoded protein is CASSLTILAYNEQFF. Based on the CDR3 plus reference TRBV5-1 and TRBJ2-1, the full variable domain is KAGVTQTPRYLIKTRGQQVTLSCSPISGHRSVSWYQQTPGQGLQFLFEYFSETQRNKGNFPGRFSGRQFSNSRSEMNVSTLELGDSALYLCASSLTILAYNEQFFGPGTRLTVL.

The gene calls are TRBV13 and TRBJ2-7; TRBD1 matches at 8 bases. V was clipped by 4 bases and J by 6 bases; unmatched bases: 8. The germline gives CDR1 PRHDT, CDR2 FYEKMQ (reference sequence). The CDR3 has 14 amino acids. The CDR3 nucleotides read TGTGCCAGCAGCTCATACAGTGGACAGGGCGAGCAGTACTTC. Its translation: CASSSYSGQGEQYF.

This rearrangement joins TRBV2 to TRBJ2-1, with 12 bases identical to TRBD2. Trimming cost V 3 bases and J 9 bases; bases outside gene matches: 18. CDR3 size: 19 residues. Germline loops: CDR1 SNHLY, CDR2 FYNNEI. The CDR3, as DNA: TGTGCCAGCAGTGATTTTGTGGGACTAGCGGGCCGGATGAGTAGTGAGCAGTTCTTC. This codes for CASSDFVGLAGRMSSEQFF.

The J gene is TRBJ2-3, the V gene TRBV14; D may be TRBD1 or TRBD2 (6 bases each). Germline V gene sequence: CDR1 SGHDN, CDR2 FVKESK. The V and J ends lost 4 bases and 4 bases respectively, with 24 bases between them. This CDR3 has 18 amino acids. For the CDR3, the DNA is TGTGCCAGCAGCCGGGGGGCAAGCCGGGACTTGTTCTCAGATACGCAGTATTTT. It specifies CASSRGASRDLFSDTQYF. Combining the CDR3 with reference TRBV14 and TRBJ2-3 gives the whole variable domain EAGVTQFPSHSVIEKGQTVTLRCDPISGHDNLYWYRRVMGKEIKFLLHFVKESKQDESGMPNNRFLAERTGGTYSTLKVQPAELEDSGVYFCASSRGASRDLFSDTQYFGPGTRLTVL.

The V and J genes are TRBV6-4 and TRBJ1-1, with D unresolved. CDR3 length: 14 amino acids. V was trimmed by 2 bases and J by 0 bases, leaving 7 bases between them. CDR1 and CDR2 (germline): MRHNA, SNTAGT. The CDR3 region is CASSDNSMNTEAFF. CDR3 sequence (DNA): TGTGCCAGCAGTGACAACAGCATGAACACTGAAGCTTTCTTT.

Note on this clone: Additional DNA sequences in this sample encode the identical CDR3. This chain links TRBV18 with TRBJ1-4; 8 bases are a match to TRBD1. Germline V gives CDR1 KGHSH, CDR2 LQKENI. This CDR3 contains 14 residues. Losses at the gene ends were 4 bases for V and 2 bases for J; bases not matched to a gene: 0. The CDR3 DNA reads as TGTGCCAGCTCACGACAGGGGACTAATGAAAAACTGTTTTTT. This encodes CASSRQGTNEKLFF.